Detailed here is one TCR beta chain. Its antigen is unidentified. It was with unique molecular identifiers that the TCRbeta library was prepared. TCRdb reprocessed the PCR reads via MiXCR and lists one record per CDR3 protein. This table holds under 400,000 distinct CDR3 sequences, 23% found once. This specimen belongs to a study of T-cell reconstitution after alpha-beta-depleted transplantation in children. Broader study findings: T-cell numbers and diversity one year post-transplant derived largely from freshly generated T cells. Several hundred graft clones that had expanded were reportedly the source of alpha-beta T cells about two months after transplant.

Here the sequenced sample was PBMCs, mostly from graft donor cells, taken 180 days after TCRalphabeta/CD19-depleted stem cell transplant. The TCR sequence derives from a male patient aged 5 to 17 who had a stem cell transplant for acute lymphoblastic leukemia, so the T cells may come from the graft donor.

In DNA, the CDR3 is TGTGCCAGCAGCTCCTGGACAGATCTGCCAGGGGAGCTGTTTTTT. Its translation is CASSSWTDLPGELFF. The chain is built from TRBV28 and TRBJ2-2; TRBD1 might be the D (6 bases). The length of the CDR3 is 15 residues. Trimming pared 6 bases from V and 8 bases from J, leaving 19 bases between. Germline V lookup: CDR1 MDHEN, CDR2 SYDVKM.